The 9 T cell receptor beta chains below come from one sample, sequenced in a study of cytomegalovirus exposure and HLA in healthy donors. PCR was performed using 60 Vbeta and 13 Jbeta primers. The protocol was immunoSEQ multiplex PCR, while the TCRdb copy is restricted to in-frame clones and leaves out a portion. The sample records 110,000 to 150,000 clones, around 10% being singletons. Sequencing input: PBMCs. All receptors come from a man in his fifties in good health and CMV-seronegative.

This chain connects TRBV15 to TRBJ1-5, with TRBD1 matching 12 bases. V lost 0 bases to trimming and J lost 9 bases; unmatched junction nucleotides: 9. The CDR3 extends over 17 amino acids. CDR1 LNHNV and CDR2 YYDKDF come from the germline V gene (reference sequence). CDR3 region: CATSREVGTGGRGPQHF. CDR3 bases: TGTGCCACCAGCAGAGAGGTGGGGACAGGGGGCAGAGGGCCCCAGCATTTT.

The chain couples TRBV6-6 to TRBJ1-1; no reliable D call. The V gene lost 7 bases and the J gene lost 2 bases, with 17 bases spanning the gap. Germline lookup yields CDR1 MNHNY and CDR2 SVGAGI (reference sequence). CDR3 length equals 15 residues. The CDR3 spells CASNTLDTLNTEAFF. CDR3 nucleotide sequence: TGTGCCAGCAATACCCTTGACACGCTCAACACTGAAGCTTTCTTT.

The rearrangement links TRBV4-2 to TRBJ2-1, with 9 positions matching TRBD2. The CDR3 loop spans 15 amino acids. The germline V gene has CDR1 LGHNA and CDR2 YNFKEQ. Unmatched junction bases numbered 8, after V lost 5 bases and J lost 6 bases. The CDR3 DNA sequence: TGTGCCAGCAGCAGTAGCGGGAGTAAGTTCAATGAGCAGTTCTTC. It is translated as CASSSSGSKFNEQFF.

This chain joins TRBV9 and TRBJ1-1, with D possibly being TRBD1 (6 bases). The V gene's germline CDR1 is SGDLS and CDR2 YYNGEE. V gave up 1 base and J gave up 0 bases, with 19 bases separating them. The CDR3 is made up of 18 amino acids. CDR3 sequence reads: CASSVLGGAGGMNTEAFF. CDR3 DNA: TGTGCCAGCAGCGTATTGGGGGGCGCGGGGGGCATGAACACTGAAGCTTTCTTT.

The V call is TRBV5-6, the J call TRBJ1-1, with a possible D match to TRBD1 (6 bases). Germline-derived CDR1 and CDR2 are SGHDT and YYEEEE. The ends were cut back, 4 bases at V and 1 base at J, with 11 bases in the middle. This CDR3 is built from 14 residues. The CDR3 sequence is CASSRDTRNTEAFF. As DNA, the CDR3 is TGTGCCAGCAGCCGGGACACACGGAACACTGAAGCTTTCTTT.

The sample holds a few counts of this clone. The chain is built from TRBV6-5 and TRBJ2-7; perhaps TRBD2 as D (6 bases). Trimming left V 4 bases short and J 0 bases short, with 16 bases between. The CDR3 length is 16 residues. CDR1 MNHEY and CDR2 SVGAGI come from the germline V gene. CDR3 nucleotides: TGTGCCAGCAGTTCGTCTTCGACTAGGTCCTCCTACGAGCAGTACTTC. Residues: CASSSSSTRSSYEQYF.

The gene calls are TRBV5-4 and TRBJ2-7; 8 nucleotides agree with TRBD1. The CDR3 length is 12 residues. Germline V CDR1 and CDR2: SGHNT, YYREEE (reference sequence). J gave up 4 bases and V 5 bases, and 2 bases lay outside the gene matches. The CDR3 reads CASSYRGYEQYF. DNA for the CDR3: TGTGCCAGCAGTTACAGGGGGTACGAGCAGTACTTC.

This clone turned up a few times. The chain combines TRBV5-1 with TRBJ2-1; TRBD1 aligns across 8 bases. Germline CDR1 is SGHRS and CDR2 is YFSETQ. With 5 bases clipped from V and 5 bases from J, the junction kept 3 bases outside the gene matches. This CDR3 spans 13 amino acids. CDR3 in amino acids: CASSPGQDNEQFF. Here the CDR3 DNA reads TGCGCCAGCAGTCCGGGACAGGACAATGAGCAGTTCTTC.

This clone was counted only a few times. Here the CDR3 reads CASSRGSLTDGDTQYF. The CDR3 nucleotides are TGTGCCAGCAGCCGTGGGAGTCTGACCGATGGAGATACGCAGTATTTT. V gene TRBV9 combines with J gene TRBJ2-3, with D tentatively TRBD2 (5 bases). V gave up 4 bases and J gave up 5 bases, with 20 bases separating them. The germline V gene encodes CDR1 SGDLS and CDR2 YYNGEE. The CDR3 loop spans 16 amino acids.